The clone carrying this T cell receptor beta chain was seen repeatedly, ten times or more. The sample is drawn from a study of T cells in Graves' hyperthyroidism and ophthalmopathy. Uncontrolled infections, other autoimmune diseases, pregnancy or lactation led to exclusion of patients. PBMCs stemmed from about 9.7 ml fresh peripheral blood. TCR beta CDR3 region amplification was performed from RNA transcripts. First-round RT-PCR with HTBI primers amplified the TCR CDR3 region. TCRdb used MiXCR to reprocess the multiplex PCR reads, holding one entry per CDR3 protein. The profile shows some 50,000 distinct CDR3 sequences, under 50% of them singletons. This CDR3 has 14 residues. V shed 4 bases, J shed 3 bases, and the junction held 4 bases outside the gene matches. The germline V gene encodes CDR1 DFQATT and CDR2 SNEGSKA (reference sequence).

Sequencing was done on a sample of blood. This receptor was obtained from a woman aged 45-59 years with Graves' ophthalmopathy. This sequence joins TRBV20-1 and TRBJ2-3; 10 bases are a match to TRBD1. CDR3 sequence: CSAKDRGWTDTQYF. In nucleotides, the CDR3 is TGCAGTGCTAAGGACAGGGGGTGGACAGATACGCAGTATTTT.